The 2 T cell receptor beta chains below all came from one sample that was sequenced in a study of technical replicates of blood from a handful of donors. TCRdb keeps only in-frame clones here, not all; method: immunoSEQ multiplex PCR. This table holds some 12,000 clones, just under 95% found once. The sample was PBMCs. Source of these receptors: a human donor in good health.

V and J are TRBV11-2 and TRBJ2-5; 9 bases match TRBD2. The V gene end was trimmed by 7 bases and the J gene end by 2 bases; junction bases not matched to a gene: 5. The CDR3 has 14 amino acids. Germline V gene data show CDR1 as SGHAT and CDR2 as FQNNGV. In DNA, the CDR3 is TGTGCCAGCACTAGCGGGATGGGACAAGAGACCCAGTACTTC. Its translation is CASTSGMGQETQYF.

The J gene is TRBJ2-5, the V gene TRBV6-1; 12 bases map to TRBD2. The germline V gene encodes CDR1 MNHNS and CDR2 SASEGT. The length of the CDR3 is 15 residues. Losses at the gene ends were 2 bases for V and 4 bases for J; bases not matched to a gene: 2. CDR3: CASSELAGGPETQYF. CDR3 nucleotide sequence: TGTGCCAGCAGTGAACTAGCGGGAGGGCCAGAGACCCAGTACTTC.